This T cell receptor beta chain is from a study of T cell responses to AZD1222 COVID-19 vaccine. This CDR3 has 13 amino acids. Germline-derived CDR1 and CDR2 are GTSNPN and SVGIG (reference sequence). V gave up 2 bases and J gave up 3 bases; unmatched junction bases: 2. The method was immunoSEQ multiplex PCR; TCRdb's version includes in-frame clones alone and lacks a portion of them. The data hold approximately 130,000 clones, with about 93% observed a single time. As concerns this clone: What it binds is unknown.

The study's findings and limits: Repertoires in all cases were sampled only once the peak T cell response had passed. Unmutated variant regions are reportedly targeted by nearly half of spike-specific TCRs.

The source is an adult in good health. This chain links TRBV30 with TRBJ1-2; 8 positions agree with TRBD1. This material consisted of peripheral blood, taken on day 0 of AZD1222 vaccination. The CDR3 nucleotides are TGTGCCTGGAGTACAGGGGGTTACTATGGCTACACCTTC. It codes for CAWSTGGYYGYTF.